Below are 16 T cell receptor beta chains sequenced from a single sample in a study of blood T cell repertoires in COVID-19. Data came from immunoSEQ multiplex PCR; TCRdb stores just in-frame clones and leaves some out. The sample holds about 88,000 clones, roughly 89% seen once. Sequencing was performed on peripheral blood. These receptors all come from a woman older than 75 with active COVID-19.

The chain has TRBV7-6 and TRBJ2-7, with D possibly TRBD2 on 6 matching bases. Germline V lookup: CDR1 SGHVS, CDR2 FNYEAQ. Between the trimmed V and J ends, which lost 2 bases and 5 bases, there was a span of 19 bases. The CDR3 runs 16 residues. The CDR3 protein is CASSLTPLAITDEQYF. CDR3 nucleotide sequence: TGTGCCAGCAGCTTAACCCCCCTAGCGATAACCGACGAGCAGTACTTC.

This clone was recorded once. The rearrangement links TRBV6-2 or TRBV6-3 to TRBJ2-2, with 14 positions matching TRBD2. CDR1 and CDR2 from the germline V gene are MNHEY and SVGEGT. V lost 1 base, J lost 3 bases, and 10 bases stayed unmatched. This CDR3 spans 20 amino acids. CDR3 loop: CASSYLGLAGALGDTGELFF. DNA for the CDR3: TGTGCCAGCAGTTACTTGGGACTAGCGGGAGCCCTGGGGGACACCGGGGAGCTGTTTTTT.

This chain connects TRBV28 to TRBJ1-2, with D unclear. The CDR3 length is 15 residues. V was trimmed by 4 bases and J by 3 bases, leaving 15 bases between them. CDR1 and CDR2 from the germline V gene are MDHEN and SYDVKM. The CDR3 sequence: CASSSPGGYYYGYTF. As DNA, the CDR3 is TGTGCCAGCAGTTCCCCGGGAGGGTACTACTATGGCTACACCTTC.

This clone occurred once. The chain combines TRBV11-3 with TRBJ2-2; possibly TRBD2 for D (6 bases). The V end lost 0 bases, the J end lost 1 base, and 6 bases lay between the germline ends. CDR3 size: 15 residues. Germline CDR1 is SGHNT and CDR2 is YENEEA. CDR3 in DNA: TGTGCCAGCAGCTTAGAGGGACTGAACACCGGGGAGCTGTTTTTT. The encoded protein is CASSLEGLNTGELFF.

The rearrangement links TRBV24-1 to TRBJ1-2; 9 nucleotides match TRBD1. Germline V lookup: CDR1 KGHDR, CDR2 SFDVKD. This CDR3 is 17 amino acids long. J was trimmed by 4 bases and V by 4 bases; bases with no gene match: 12. For the CDR3, the DNA is TGTGCCACCAGTGACGACAGAAAACAGGGGGCCGGCTATGGCTACACCTTC. Encoded protein: CATSDDRKQGAGYGYTF.

This chain uses TRBV6-2 or TRBV6-3 with TRBJ1-5; weak D call: TRBD1 (6 bases). The germline CDR1 and CDR2 sequences are MNHEY and SVGEGT. Between the trimmed V and J ends, which lost 0 bases and 3 bases, there was a span of 9 bases. The length of the CDR3 is 15 residues. Here the CDR3 DNA reads TGTGCCAGCAGTTACTCCCGACAGGACAATCAGCCCCAGCATTTT. Amino acids: CASSYSRQDNQPQHF.

This rearrangement joins TRBV28 to TRBJ1-2; D ambiguous. The CDR3 contains 12 residues. The germline CDR1 and CDR2 sequences are MDHEN and SYDVKM. Trimming removed 1 base at V and 5 bases at J, with 5 bases between. Here the CDR3 DNA reads TGTGCCAGCAGTTTATCCAGATATGGCTACACCTTC. As protein: CASSLSRYGYTF.

V and J are TRBV7-2 and TRBJ2-7, with TRBD2 identical over 11 bases. This CDR3 has 15 residues. Looked up from germline, CDR1 is SGHTA and CDR2 is FQGNSA. Trimming took 5 bases from V and 4 from J; bases not matched to a gene: 7. In DNA, the CDR3 is TGTGCCAGCAGCCAGACTAGCGGGAATCAATACGAGCAGTACTTC. Amino acids: CASSQTSGNQYEQYF.

CDR3 in amino acids: CASSLAGQHYEQYF. The CDR3 region has the DNA TGCGCCAGCAGCTTGGCAGGACAGCACTACGAGCAGTACTTC. This chain connects TRBV5-1 to TRBJ2-7; tentatively, D is TRBD1 (6 bases). Germline V gene sequence: CDR1 SGHRS, CDR2 YFSETQ. The CDR3 is 14 residues long. V was pared by 0 bases and J by 3 bases, with 10 bases between.

The genes are TRBV5-1 and TRBJ1-2; 8 nucleotides line up with TRBD1. With V trimmed by 4 bases and J by 4 bases, 6 bases remained unmatched. Germline V gene sequence: CDR1 SGHRS, CDR2 YFSETQ. The CDR3 contains 14 residues. CDR3 sequence reads: CASSLGQGSYGYTF. As DNA, the CDR3 is TGCGCCAGCAGCCTAGGACAGGGAAGCTATGGCTACACCTTC.

The chain is built from TRBV5-4 and TRBJ1-1; D is undetermined. In germline, CDR1 is SGHNT, CDR2 YYREEE (reference sequence). V dropped 2 bases and J dropped 5 bases, with 7 bases sitting between them. This CDR3 is built from 12 residues. The DNA for the CDR3 is TGTGCCAGCAGCTTCCGGGAAACTGAAGCTTTCTTT. Protein product: CASSFRETEAFF.

The rearrangement uses TRBV28 and TRBJ1-1; possibly TRBD1 for D (6 bases). V lost 4 bases to trimming and J lost 11 bases, with 14 bases between them. The CDR3 runs to 12 residues. Germline V gene lookup returns CDR1 MDHEN and CDR2 SYDVKM. In DNA form, the CDR3 reads TGTGCCAGCAGTTCCCCACAGGGTAAGGCTTTCTTT. It yields the protein CASSSPQGKAFF.

The rearrangement uses TRBV28 and TRBJ2-7, with TRBD2 matching over 7 bases. The V gene end was trimmed by 2 bases and the J gene end by 6 bases; junction bases not matched to a gene: 16. The germline V gene has CDR1 MDHEN and CDR2 SYDVKM. The CDR3 is 17 residues long. Written as DNA, the CDR3 is TGTGCCAGCAGTTTAGGGGGGGTTGGCGGGAGCCTGGCCGAGCAGTACTTC. Translation: CASSLGGVGGSLAEQYF.

This clone was seen only once. The chain joins TRBV18 to TRBJ2-7, with 12 bases fitting TRBD2. Per the germline V gene, CDR1 is KGHSH and CDR2 is LQKENI. The CDR3 contains 17 residues. V shed 3 bases, J shed 0 bases, and the junction held 6 bases outside the gene matches. The CDR3 DNA follows: TGTGCCAGCTCACCTACTAGCGGGAGGCCGGGCTCCTACGAGCAGTACTTC. Translating gives CASSPTSGRPGSYEQYF.

This clone has just one count. CDR3 residues: CASRAISGRSSYEQYF. Here the CDR3 DNA reads TGTGCCAGCAGGGCTATCAGCGGGAGGAGCTCCTACGAGCAGTACTTC. The chain carries TRBV28 and TRBJ2-7; 9 bases match TRBD2. The ends lost 6 bases at V and 0 bases at J; junction bases unmatched: 9. Germline V lookup: CDR1 MDHEN, CDR2 SYDVKM. The CDR3 runs to 16 residues.

The chain combines TRBV9 with TRBJ2-4, with D maybe TRBD1 (5 bases). The CDR3 contains 15 residues. The germline V gene encodes CDR1 SGDLS and CDR2 YYNGEE. The V end was cut by 0 bases, the J end by 6 bases, with 13 bases between. This CDR3 is CASSVDLGALNIQYF. CDR3 coding DNA: TGTGCCAGCAGCGTAGATTTAGGGGCACTAAACATTCAGTACTTC.